A single T cell receptor (beta chain) is shown here with its context. Its specificity is not known. This record belongs to a study of cytomegalovirus exposure and HLA in healthy donors. This PCR relied on a set of 60 Vbeta primers and 13 Jbeta primers. Generated by immunoSEQ multiplex PCR, the TCRdb table keeps only in-frame clones and is missing some. The sample carries about 130,000 clones, 70% to 80% recorded once. Regarding the study as a whole: The majority of CMV-associated TCR beta chains were reported as apparently HLA-restricted in a later analysis. A previous analysis found most TCR beta V segments productive roughly 90% or roughly 30% of the time. Accurate prediction of HLA-A and HLA-B alleles (for most subjects) was reportedly achieved from TCR beta sequences. A few CMV-associated chains proved CMV antigen-specific in vitro.

V shed 8 bases, J shed 3 bases, and the junction held 8 bases outside the gene matches. This CDR3 comprises 15 residues. CDR1 and CDR2 from the germline V gene are WSHSY and SAAADI. The chain recombines TRBV10-2 with TRBJ2-3, with 10 bases matching TRBD1. Sequencing input: PBMCs. The clonotype originates from an older woman in good health and CMV-seropositive. The CDR3 spells CASRVTGGPTDTQYF. CDR3 bases: TGCGCCAGCCGTGTGACAGGGGGCCCGACAGATACGCAGTATTTT.